This TCR beta chain comes out of a study of blood T cells in healthy people across ages. Notes on the study in general: Naive T cell percentage strongly correlated with TCR beta diversity. Among T cells, TCR beta diversity per million cells dropped roughly linearly as age rose.

With 6 bases removed from V and 6 bases from J, the gap between germline ends came to 15 bases. The germline V gene encodes CDR1 SEHNR and CDR2 FQNEAQ (reference sequence). The CDR3 runs to 15 residues. A sample-barcoded 5' primer and a J-beta primer mix were used in a second PCR of roughly 6 to 11 cycles. MiXCR was run by TCRdb on the 5' RACE reads, yielding one entry per CDR3 protein. The data contain about a million distinct CDR3 sequences, less than 45% of them singletons. Ten or more counts support this clonotype. The antigen remains unidentified. The sequence derives from a young man in good health. The sequencing sample was made of blood. This chain uses TRBV7-9 with TRBJ2-6; D uncertain. CDR3 protein: CASRSPLKEANVLTF. The CDR3, as DNA: TGTGCCAGCAGATCACCCCTAAAGGAGGCCAACGTCCTGACTTTC.